The present TCR beta chain was sequenced within a study of T cells after yellow fever vaccination. The sample holds many counts of this clonotype. Its specificity is unknown. With V trimmed by 0 bases and J by 2 bases, 5 bases remained unmatched. The CDR3 covers 16 residues. Germline values: CDR1 SGHRS, CDR2 YFSETQ. TCRdb re-called the 5' RACE reads with MiXCR, one entry per CDR3 protein. The sample lists about 360,000 distinct CDR3 sequences, under 7.5% occurring once. General study findings and limits: Although the secondary response was weaker, it peaked faster, at day 5 versus 15. Some clonotypes, a small share, were shared between CD4 and CD8 compartments.

The chain is built from TRBV5-1 and TRBJ2-1, with TRBD2 matching 7 bases. This receptor was taken from a man under 40 who received the YFV17D yellow fever vaccine. Sequences were derived from PBMCs, sampled 5 days after the yellow fever booster vaccination. This CDR3 is CASSLAGGGPYNEQFF. CDR3 sequence (DNA): TGCGCCAGCAGCTTGGCCGGGGGAGGGCCCTACAATGAGCAGTTCTTC.